Listed below are T cell receptor beta chains from one sample, sequenced in a study of regulatory T cells in long-lasting Graves disease. TCRdb reanalysed the multiplex PCR reads using MiXCR and keeps one entry per CDR3 protein. Of fewer than 550,000 distinct CDR3 sequences in the sample, roughly 15% were seen once. These sequences were also reported in another study, on T cells in Graves' hyperthyroidism and ophthalmopathy.

The sequencing here drew on peripheral blood mononuclear cells (PBMCs), taken at new diagnosis, from a patient treated with antithyroid drugs. The receptors shown here come from a woman aged 18-29 years with Graves disease. Each CDR3 is given with its conserved first and last residue. The D gene is left open where the match is weak. Only part of the rows carry a size: once, few, many, or a class if the clone is expanded.

clone size | J gene | V gene | D gene | CDR3 DNA | CDR3 protein
many | TRBJ2-1 | TRBV7-6 | NA | TGTGCCAGCAGCGCGGACAGCCACAATGAGCAGTTCTTC | CASSADSHNEQFF
many | TRBJ1-5 | TRBV7-2 | NA | TGTGCCAGCAGCTTATTAGCCAGGGCAGCGGAGCCCCAGCATTTT | CASSLLARAAEPQHF
many | TRBJ2-5 | TRBV11-2 | NA | TGTGCCAGCAGCTCCCGGACTGTACAAGAGACCCAGTACTTC | CASSSRTVQETQYF
many | TRBJ1-5 | TRBV12-3/TRBV12-4 | NA | TGTGCCAGCACCGTCGGGGGCGTCAATCAGCCCCAGCATTTT | CASTVGGVNQPQHF
NA | TRBJ1-2 | TRBV6-2/TRBV6-3 | NA | TGTGCCAGCAGGGTACAGGGAGGGCGGCTAGGTTTTAACTATGGCTACACCTTC | CASRVQGGRLGFNYGYTF
NA | TRBJ2-3 | TRBV20-1 | TRBD2 | TGCAGTGCTCACAACCTAAAAGCGGGATTCTATACAGATACGCAGTATTTT | CSAHNLKAGFYTDTQYF
few | TRBJ1-1 | TRBV20-1 | TRBD1 | TGCAGTGCTTTGGGACAGATGAACACTGAAGCTTTCTTT | CSALGQMNTEAFF
many | TRBJ2-1 | TRBV18 | TRBD1 | TGTGCCAGCTCACAACTCCCGACAGGGCGTGAGCAGTTCTTC | CASSQLPTGREQFF
NA | TRBJ1-2 | TRBV10-3 | NA | TGTGCCATCAGTGAGGACAGAGTCTATGGCTACACCTTC | CAISEDRVYGYTF
many | TRBJ2-3 | TRBV2 | TRBD2 | TGTGCCAGCAGTGAAATTGGCGGGAGTATCCCAGATACGCAGTATTTT | CASSEIGGSIPDTQYF
many | TRBJ2-1 | TRBV4-1 | NA | TGCGCCAGCAGCCAAGCATCCGATCAGGGACGCAATGAGCAGTTCTTC | CASSQASDQGRNEQFF
NA | TRBJ2-6 | TRBV6-2/TRBV6-3 | TRBD2 | TGTGCCAGCAGTTACTGGGAGGGCTCTGGGGCCAACGTCCTGACTTTC | CASSYWEGSGANVLTF
many | TRBJ2-7 | TRBV15 | TRBD1 | TGTGCCACCACTACCGGGACAGGGGTTAACGAGCAGTACTTC | CATTTGTGVNEQYF
NA | TRBJ2-5 | TRBV5-1 | NA | TGCGCCAGCAGCTTGGGTGGGAATCGAGAGACCCAGTACTTC | CASSLGGNRETQYF
few | TRBJ2-5 | TRBV4-2 | NA | TGTGCCAGCAGCCACGAAGGGTCAGAGACCCAGTACTTC | CASSHEGSETQYF
many | TRBJ2-3 | TRBV29-1 | NA | TGCAGCGTTGAAGATCTTCCCGGACCAACCCAGTATTTT | CSVEDLPGPTQYF
NA | TRBJ2-3 | TRBV30 | TRBD2 | TGTGCCTGGAGTAGGGGACTAGCGGGAGTTGGGGATACGCAGTATTTT | CAWSRGLAGVGDTQYF
few | TRBJ2-3 | TRBV20-1 | NA | TGCAGTGCTAGTAAGAGGGAGCCCGCAGATACGCAGTATTTT | CSASKREPADTQYF
many | TRBJ1-2 | TRBV6-5 | NA | TGTGCCAGCAGTTACTTCGGGAGTCAGAACGGCTACACCTTC | CASSYFGSQNGYTF
many | TRBJ2-7 | TRBV12-3/TRBV12-4 | NA | TGTGCCAGCAGTCCGAGGGACAACTACGAGCAGTACTTC | CASSPRDNYEQYF
many | TRBJ2-7 | TRBV5-1 | TRBD1 | TGCGCCAGCAGCACCAGATGGGGAAGAACAGGGGAGCGATCCTACGAGCAGTACTTC | CASSTRWGRTGERSYEQYF
many | TRBJ2-7 | TRBV7-3 | NA | TGTGCCAGCAGCTTAACGCCCACAGCCACCTACGAGCAGTACTTC | CASSLTPTATYEQYF
NA | TRBJ2-1 | TRBV20-1 | NA | TGTTCGACGGCACGGGGGTTCTTC | CSTARGFF
few | TRBJ1-3 | TRBV6-1 | NA | TGTGCCAGCAGCCGACAGGGAAACACCATATATTTT | CASSRQGNTIYF
few | TRBJ1-3 | TRBV5-4 | NA | TGTGCCAGCAGCGCGGGGGCCGTCTCTGGAAACACCATATATTTT | CASSAGAVSGNTIYF
many | TRBJ2-3 | TRBV24-1 | NA | TGTGCCACCAGTGATCCTCTTGGAGGTTTAGCAGATACGCAGTATTTT | CATSDPLGGLADTQYF
NA | TRBJ2-3 | TRBV19 | TRBD2 | TGTGCCAGTGGTGCAGGAATGGGACTAGCGAACACAGATACGCAGTATTTT | CASGAGMGLANTDTQYF
NA | TRBJ1-5 | TRBV12-3/TRBV12-4 | NA | TGTGCCAGCAGTGTCACACCCGGTACCCAGCATTTT | CASSVTPGTQHF
few | TRBJ2-1 | TRBV5-1 | NA | TGCGCCAGCAGCTTTAAGGGGTCCTACAATGAGCAGTTCTTC | CASSFKGSYNEQFF
few | TRBJ2-7 | TRBV6-2/TRBV6-3 | TRBD2 | TGTGCCAGCATGCGGGAGGGTTTCGACGAGCAGTACTTC | CASMREGFDEQYF
few | TRBJ2-7 | TRBV7-9 | NA | TGTGCCAGCAGCCCAATTGCGGGACACTCATACGAGCAGTACTTC | CASSPIAGHSYEQYF
once | TRBJ2-3 | TRBV28 | NA | TGTGCCAGCAGCTCATCCCGGGACGGCACAGATACGCAGTATTTT | CASSSSRDGTDTQYF
many | TRBJ2-7 | TRBV2 | NA | TGTGCCAGCAGCCCCGACCCCCCGGGGTTCCTCTCCTACGAGCAGTACTTC | CASSPDPPGFLSYEQYF
NA | TRBJ2-2 | TRBV30 | TRBD1 | TGTGCCTGGGGTCCCGGACAGGGGGTTACCGGGGAGCTGTTTTTT | CAWGPGQGVTGELFF
many | TRBJ2-7 | TRBV6-1 | TRBD2 | TGTGCCAGCACCCGTCGAGAGCGGGACTACGAGCAGTACTTC | CASTRRERDYEQYF
many | TRBJ2-1 | TRBV5-1 | TRBD2 | TGCGCCAGCAGCCCGAGCGGGATATGGGACAATGAGCAGTTCTTC | CASSPSGIWDNEQFF
many | TRBJ2-3 | TRBV7-2 | TRBD1 | TGTGCCAGCAGCTTAGGTTTGGGACAGGGGTTCCCAGATACGCAGTATTTT | CASSLGLGQGFPDTQYF
many | TRBJ2-3 | TRBV10-2 | NA | TGCGCCAGCAGTGAACAGTGGGACCCAGATACGCAGTATTTT | CASSEQWDPDTQYF
few | TRBJ2-5 | TRBV7-9 | NA | TGTGCCAGCAGCTTATTGGCCAGCAGGGAGACCCAGTACTTC | CASSLLASRETQYF
many | TRBJ2-7 | TRBV6-1 | NA | TGTGCCAGCAAAATGACGAGTGGCGGGCTTATCTACGAGCAGTACTTC | CASKMTSGGLIYEQYF
many | TRBJ2-3 | TRBV5-8 | NA | TGTGCCAGCAGCCCGAGACAGACACATACGCAGTATTTT | CASSPRQTHTQYF
many | TRBJ1-1 | TRBV24-1 | NA | TGTGCCACCAGTGACCGCAACGGGGACACTGAAGCTTTCTTT | CATSDRNGDTEAFF
many | TRBJ2-1 | TRBV6-1 | NA | TGTGCCAGCAGTAAACTAGTGAAGGCTGAGCAGTTCTTC | CASSKLVKAEQFF
NA | TRBJ2-7 | TRBV19 | TRBD2 | TGTGCCAGTAGCCCTCCCGGGACTAGCGGGAATTGGGACTACTACGAGCAGTACTTC | CASSPPGTSGNWDYYEQYF
many | TRBJ1-5 | TRBV28 | NA | TGTGCCAGCAGTTCTTTGCCCCACCCTCAAGGTCAGCCCCAGCATTTT | CASSSLPHPQGQPQHF
NA | TRBJ2-7 | TRBV29-1 | TRBD1 | TGCAGCGTTGCAGGGGGCTACGAGCAGTACTTC | CSVAGGYEQYF
NA | TRBJ1-3 | TRBV6-5 | NA | TGTGCCAGCAGTTCTTCCTTGTCCTCTGGAAACACCATATATTTT | CASSSSLSSGNTIYF
many | TRBJ2-1 | TRBV27 | TRBD2 | TGTGCCAGCAGTCCCCTTCCCGGACTAGTTGATGGGGATGAGCAGTTCTTC | CASSPLPGLVDGDEQFF
many | TRBJ2-3 | TRBV28 | NA | TGTGCCAGCAGTTTAGGGGCGGGGAACACAGATACGCAGTATTTT | CASSLGAGNTDTQYF
NA | TRBJ2-2 | TRBV6-1 | NA | TGTGCCAGCAGTGGGCAGGGGCGTCGTATTTGGGCCGGGGAGCTGTTTTTT | CASSGQGRRIWAGELFF
few | TRBJ1-4 | TRBV19 | NA | TGTGCCAGTAGTACCCGGGGCGTATCGGCAACTAATGAAAAACTGTTTTTT | CASSTRGVSATNEKLFF
few | TRBJ2-7 | TRBV5-1 | NA | TGCGCCAGCAGCTTGGCCGGTCGGAGCGAGCAGTACTTC | CASSLAGRSEQYF
few | TRBJ2-3 | TRBV25-1 | TRBD2 | TGTGCCAGCAGTGAATATGAGGGTTTGGCTAGCGGGAGGGCAAGCACGCAGTATTTT | CASSEYEGLASGRASTQYF
many | TRBJ2-1 | TRBV5-5 | TRBD2 | TGTGCCAGCAGCCATGGGACTACTTACAATGAGCAGTTCTTC | CASSHGTTYNEQFF
many | TRBJ2-1 | TRBV28 | TRBD2 | TGTGCCAGCAGTTTTTTGAGCGGGAGGGCTCGTTTGAATGAGCAGTTCTTC | CASSFLSGRARLNEQFF
NA | TRBJ1-2 | TRBV5-1 | TRBD1 | TGCGCCAGCAGCCTCGAGGACAGGGGGCCCGGCTACACCTTC | CASSLEDRGPGYTF
many | TRBJ2-7 | TRBV5-1 | NA | TGCGCCAGCAGATATACTCCCCGGTTTCACCAAAGCTCCTACGAGCAGTACTTC | CASRYTPRFHQSSYEQYF